This is a list of T cell receptor beta chains from one sample in a study of post-analysis software for immune sequencing data. TCRdb re-called the PCR reads with MiXCR, one entry per CDR3 protein. The repertoire has about 820,000 distinct CDR3 sequences, 53% of them found once; the top ten carry roughly 4.4%. Sequencing used blood. Every receptor here comes from a girl between 10 and 17 years old with multiple sclerosis. CDR3s include the opening cysteine and the closing phenylalanine or tryptophan.

V	J	CDR3
TRBV7-2	TRBJ1-2	CASSLRTGPPYTF
TRBV5-1	.	CASGGASVSYEQYF
TRBV7-3	TRBJ2-1	CASSPQGAEQFF
TRBV5-1	TRBJ2-1	CASSLGESSNEQFF
TRBV20-1	TRBJ2-7	CSATLTSPQWEQYF
TRBV20-1	TRBJ2-7	CSARTPGQYEQYF
TRBV4-1	TRBJ1-2	CASSPLTGVMDGYTF
TRBV2	TRBJ2-2	CASSPDFTGELFF
TRBV28	TRBJ2-4	CASMGDSKNIQYF
TRBV6-5	TRBJ2-7	CASSSVYEQYF
TRBV7-6	TRBJ1-2	CASSLLSFYGYTF
TRBV7-2	TRBJ2-1	CASSLHGYNEQFF
TRBV4-1	TRBJ1-5	CASSQGDRGDSNQPQHF
TRBV10-3	TRBJ1-2	CAINPGQGIYGYTF
TRBV10-3	TRBJ2-1	CAISESTSGNNEQFF
TRBV10-3	.	CAISPGTGGDEQYF
TRBV9	TRBJ2-3	CASSVSAGGVTSTDTQYF
TRBV6-5	TRBJ2-3	CASSYSMRGAWADTQYF
TRBV4-2	TRBJ1-1	CASSRGDRNTEAFF
TRBV7-9	TRBJ2-7	CASSPPDSSYEQYF
TRBV4-2	TRBJ1-6	CASSQVVSQNSPLHF
TRBV5-1	TRBJ1-1	CASSLVSTNTEAFF
TRBV29-1	TRBJ1-5	CSVKESVDGYQPQHF
TRBV19	.	CASSIPEVNFYEQYF
TRBV12-3/TRBV12-4	TRBJ2-5	CASRQATGGETQYF
TRBV12-3/TRBV12-4	TRBJ2-7	CASRTGTRYEQYF
TRBV19	.	CASSIVGGDEQYF
TRBV10-3	TRBJ2-7	CAISVGTGPRTGGSYEQYF
TRBV29-1	TRBJ2-1	CSVSAGVYNEQFF
TRBV24-1	TRBJ2-1	CATSDSAGTTSGIPNEQFF
TRBV6-1	TRBJ2-3	CASSGGGDRRSDTQYF
TRBV11-2	TRBJ1-2	CASSPSWGLYGYTF
TRBV6-5	TRBJ1-1	CASSYITDGNTEAFF
TRBV10-2	TRBJ2-5	CASRGTSVYETQYF
TRBV13	TRBJ1-1	CASRRGGGTEAFF
TRBV29-1	TRBJ2-3	CSVTPADTQYF
TRBV20-1	TRBJ2-1	CSARDPGQGVNEQFF
TRBV4-1	.	CASSQDRGTGKPYEQYF
TRBV6-1	TRBJ1-5	CASSETGTPRPQHF
TRBV6-5	TRBJ2-7	CASRPDSGSSYEQYF
TRBV29-1	TRBJ2-5	CSAGLAGNQEAQYF